This T cell receptor beta chain was observed in a study of technical replicates of blood from a handful of donors. Data came from immunoSEQ multiplex PCR; TCRdb stores just in-frame clones and leaves some out. Of approximately 17,000 clones in the sample, approximately 86% are singletons; the top ten hold 11%. This CDR3 is built from 15 residues. CDR1 is LGHNA, CDR2 YNFKEQ, per germline. V dropped 5 bases and J dropped 3; count of bases not matched to a gene: 3. This TCR came from a human donor in good health. The sequencing sample was made of PBMCs. The chain is built from TRBV4-2 and TRBJ2-7; 14 bases are shared with TRBD2. DNA for the CDR3: TGTGCCAGCAGCAACGGACTAGCGGGAGGCTACGAGCAGTACTTC. It codes for CASSNGLAGGYEQYF.